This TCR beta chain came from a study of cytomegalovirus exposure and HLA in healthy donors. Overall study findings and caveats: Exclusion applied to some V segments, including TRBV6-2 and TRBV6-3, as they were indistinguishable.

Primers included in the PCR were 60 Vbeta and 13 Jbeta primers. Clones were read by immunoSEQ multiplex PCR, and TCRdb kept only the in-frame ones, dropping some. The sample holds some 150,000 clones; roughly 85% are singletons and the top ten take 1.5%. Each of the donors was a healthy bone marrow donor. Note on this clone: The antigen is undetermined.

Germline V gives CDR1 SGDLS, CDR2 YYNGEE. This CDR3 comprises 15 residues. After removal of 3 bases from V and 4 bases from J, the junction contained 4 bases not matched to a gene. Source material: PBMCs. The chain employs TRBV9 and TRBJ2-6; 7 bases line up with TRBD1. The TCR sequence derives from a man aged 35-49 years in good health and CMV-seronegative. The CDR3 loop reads CASSGQGTGANVLTF. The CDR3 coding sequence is TGTGCCAGCAGCGGACAGGGTACCGGGGCCAACGTCCTGACTTTC. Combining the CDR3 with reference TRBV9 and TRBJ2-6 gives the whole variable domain DSGVTQTPKHLITATGQRVTLRCSPRSGDLSVYWYQQSLDQGLQFLIQYYNGEERAKGNILERFSAQQFPDLHSELNLSSLELGDSALYFCASSGQGTGANVLTFGAGSRLTVL.